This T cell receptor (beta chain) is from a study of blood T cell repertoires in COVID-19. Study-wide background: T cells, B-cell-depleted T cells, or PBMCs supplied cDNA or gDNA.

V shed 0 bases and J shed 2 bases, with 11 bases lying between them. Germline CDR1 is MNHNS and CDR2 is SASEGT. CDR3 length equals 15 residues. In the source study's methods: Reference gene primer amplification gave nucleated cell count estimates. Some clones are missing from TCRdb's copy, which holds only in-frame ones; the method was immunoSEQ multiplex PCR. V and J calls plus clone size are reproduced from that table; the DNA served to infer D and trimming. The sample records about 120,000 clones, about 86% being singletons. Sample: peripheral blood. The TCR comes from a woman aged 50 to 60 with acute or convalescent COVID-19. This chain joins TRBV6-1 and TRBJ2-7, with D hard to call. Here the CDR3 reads CASSEARTPPYEQYF. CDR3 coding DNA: TGTGCCAGCAGTGAAGCGCGAACTCCGCCCTACGAGCAGTACTTC.